One T cell receptor (beta chain) is described in this entry. Its antigen remains unidentified. V lost 2 bases, J lost 3 bases, and 6 bases stayed unmatched. This CDR3 contains 15 residues. CDR1 is MNHEY and CDR2 is SVGAGI in the germline V gene. The data were obtained in a study of shared clonotypes between healthy human individuals. Findings and limits, study-wide: Generation probability values for non-shared clonotypes were lower than those for clonotypes shared by all four donors. Blood was the sole source, and tissue repertoires probably differ. Limited genetic and exposure-history diversity came from having few donors.

Several immunoSEQ plates held equal portions of the genomic DNA taken from each subset. Some clones are missing from TCRdb's copy, which holds only in-frame ones; the method was immunoSEQ multiplex PCR. Seen here are about 2,100,000 clones, roughly 91% observed once, and the top ten hold about 1.8%. As defined, naive CD8 cells were CD45RO-negative and positively selected for CCR7, with terminally differentiated effector memory CD45RA+ cells excluded. The sequence came from a man younger than 30 in good health. Some clones in this sample may be carry-over from other donors' samples. The rearrangement links TRBV6-5 to TRBJ2-7; 8 bases fit TRBD1. Sequenced: naive CD8+ T cells from PBMCs. The CDR3 region is CASSYAPGQDYEQYF. The CDR3 coding sequence is TGTGCCAGCAGTTACGCCCCGGGACAGGACTACGAGCAGTACTTC.